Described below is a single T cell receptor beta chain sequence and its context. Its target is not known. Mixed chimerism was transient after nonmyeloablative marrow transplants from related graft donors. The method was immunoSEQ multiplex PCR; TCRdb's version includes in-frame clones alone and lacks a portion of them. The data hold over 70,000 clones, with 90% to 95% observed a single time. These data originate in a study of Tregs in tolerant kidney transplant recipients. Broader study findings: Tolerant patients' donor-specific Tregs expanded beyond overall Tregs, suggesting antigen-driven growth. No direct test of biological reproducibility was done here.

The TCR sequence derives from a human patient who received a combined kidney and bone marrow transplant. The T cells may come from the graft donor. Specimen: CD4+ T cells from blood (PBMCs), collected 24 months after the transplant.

In nucleotides, the CDR3 is TGTGCGTTGGCCGACAGGAGCCACTACAATGAGCAGTTCTTC. It specifies CALADRSHYNEQFF. The chain carries TRBV12-5 and TRBJ2-1; TRBD1 is a possible D gene (6 bases). There are 14 residues in the CDR3. Germline CDR1 and CDR2: LGHNT and FRNRAP.